This T cell receptor beta chain came from a study of cytomegalovirus exposure and HLA in healthy donors. Study-wide context: According to later analysis, the same platform produced the approximately 120 validation and approximately 630 first-cohort repertoires. General study findings and limits: The tendency of first-cohort TCR clusters to co-occur in the 100 to 150 validation repertoires was identified by a subsequent analysis.

Only in-frame clones appear in the TCRdb table, and some are missing; sequencing was by immunoSEQ multiplex PCR. This table holds 50,000 or so clones, approximately 93% found once. This CDR3 is 14 amino acids long. The V end was cut by 6 bases, the J end by 3 bases, with 11 bases between. Germline-derived CDR1 and CDR2 are LNHDA and SQIVND (reference sequence). To note about this clone: What it binds is unknown.

The chain employs TRBV19 and TRBJ2-2, with D hard to call. The sequenced sample was PBMCs. This receptor was identified in a woman under 30 in good health and CMV-seropositive. This CDR3 reads CASSPPLDTGELFF. The CDR3 DNA follows: TGTGCCAGTAGCCCCCCTCTCGACACCGGGGAGCTGTTTTTT.